A single sample gave rise to the 10 T cell receptor beta chains below, sequenced in a study of T cell responses to AZD1222 COVID-19 vaccine. Sequencing was performed with immunoSEQ multiplex PCR; in TCRdb, only in-frame clones are kept and a portion is missing. The sample shows about 150,000 clones, about 91% of them seen only once. The sample consisted of peripheral blood, taken on day 0 of AZD1222 vaccination. The receptors were gathered from an adult in good health.

The chain uses TRBV11-3 and TRBJ2-7, with 14 nucleotides matching TRBD2. J gave up 2 bases and V 5 bases, and 5 bases lay outside the gene matches. The length of the CDR3 is 16 residues. Germline CDR1 reads SGHNT; CDR2 reads YENEEA. The CDR3 sequence: CASSPRLAGGPYEQYF. CDR3 nucleotides: TGTGCCAGCAGCCCAAGACTAGCGGGAGGGCCCTACGAGCAGTACTTC.

This clone has a single count. V usage is TRBV15 and J usage is TRBJ2-1; TRBD2 aligns across 9 bases. Germline lookup yields CDR1 LNHNV and CDR2 YYDKDF (reference sequence). CDR3 length: 14 residues. Trimming at V came to 8 bases and at J to 6 bases, leaving 8 bases not matched to a gene. CDR3 amino acids: CATEALAGSNEQFF. The CDR3, as DNA: TGTGCCACCGAGGCGCTAGCGGGATCCAATGAGCAGTTCTTC.

The chain uses TRBV5-1 and TRBJ2-3; D unclear. Trimming took 0 bases from V and 4 from J, leaving 9 bases between them. Germline V gene lookup returns CDR1 SGHRS and CDR2 YFSETQ. The CDR3 sequence is 14 residues long. CDR3 protein: CASSLVLDSDTQYF. CDR3 DNA sequence: TGCGCCAGCAGCTTGGTTCTAGACTCAGATACGCAGTATTTT.

The genes are TRBV10-3 and TRBJ2-7; D might be TRBD1 or TRBD2, each matching 7 bases. This CDR3 contains 17 residues. V was clipped by 0 bases and J by 6 bases, with 21 bases between them. Germline V gives CDR1 ENHRY, CDR2 SYGVKD. CDR3 in amino acids: CAISESQGGALFSEQYF. CDR3 nucleotides: TGTGCCATCAGTGAGTCTCAGGGGGGGGCCCTTTTCAGCGAGCAGTACTTC.

This sequence joins TRBV19 and TRBJ1-4, with 10 nucleotides matching TRBD1. Germline V CDR1 and CDR2: LNHDA, SQIVND (reference sequence). The CDR3 runs to 18 residues. V was clipped by 3 bases and J by 2 bases; unmatched bases: 9. The CDR3 is CASSMGQGKGDTNEKLFF. CDR3 nucleotide sequence: TGTGCCAGTAGTATGGGACAGGGGAAGGGTGATACTAATGAAAAACTGTTTTTT.

The chain uses TRBV7-3 and TRBJ1-5; D is perhaps TRBD1 (5 bases). Trimming stripped 5 bases from V and 2 bases from J, with 13 bases between. The CDR3 consists of 15 residues. CDR1 and CDR2 from the germline V gene are SGHTA and FQGTGA. The CDR3 DNA sequence: TGTGCCAGCAGCCCGGCTGGGGGTGGCAATCAGCCCCAGCATTTT. Its translation: CASSPAGGGNQPQHF.

The chain has TRBV9 and TRBJ1-1; 7 bases are shared with TRBD1. Germline values: CDR1 SGDLS, CDR2 YYNGEE. V gave up 4 bases and J gave up 0 bases; unmatched junction bases: 3. The CDR3 has 14 amino acids. CDR3: CASSRGQMNTEAFF. CDR3 in DNA: TGTGCCAGCAGCCGGGGACAGATGAACACTGAAGCTTTCTTT.

J is TRBJ2-1 and V is TRBV21-1; the table assigns TRBD2, which was not confirmed against the DNA. TRBV21-1 is a known pseudogene. The CDR3 is 14 residues long. CDR3 in amino acids: CASSNQRGGHEQFF. The CDR3 DNA reads TGTGCCAGCAGCAATCAGCGGGGGGGGCATGAGCAGTTCTTC.

This chain links TRBV3-1 (or the pseudogene TRBV3-2) with TRBJ1-1; 8 nucleotides agree with TRBD1. J was trimmed by 11 bases and V by 4 bases; bases with no gene match: 9. This CDR3 spans 13 amino acids. The germline V gene has CDR1 LGHDT and CDR2 YNNKEL (reference sequence). This CDR3 reads CASSREVTGVAFF. The CDR3 nucleotides read TGTGCCAGCAGCCGCGAAGTGACAGGGGTGGCTTTCTTT.

The chain couples TRBV7-9 to TRBJ1-2; tentative D call: TRBD1 (6 bases). V lost 1 base, J lost 3 bases, and 12 bases lay in between. Germline CDR1 reads SEHNR; CDR2 reads FQNEAQ (reference sequence). The CDR3 has 15 amino acids. For the CDR3, the DNA is TGTGCCAGCAGCTTAGTTCGGGGGGCGGACTATGGCTACACCTTC. Translating it yields CASSLVRGADYGYTF. The variable domain in full, completed from reference TRBV7-9 and TRBJ1-2, reads DTGVSQNPRHKITKRGQNVTFRCDPISEHNRLYWYRQTLGQGPEFLTYFQNEAQLEKSRLLSDRFSAERPKGSFSTLEIQRTEQGDSAMYLCASSLVRGADYGYTFGSGTRLTVV.